This section outlines one T cell receptor beta chain sequence together with its context. Germline loops: CDR1 MNHEY, CDR2 SVGEGT. V was cut by 2 bases and J by 4 bases, with 11 bases left in between. The CDR3 has 14 amino acids. The data originate from a study of blood T cell repertoires in COVID-19. In the authors' workflow: Nucleated cell number was recorded as an estimate derived from reference gene primer amplification. TCRdb's table, derived via immunoSEQ multiplex PCR, lists solely in-frame clones and lacks some. The DNA gave D and trimming, while V, J and clone size come from that table. The sample has 62,000 or so clones, roughly 78% seen once.

The clonotype originates from a man aged 55 to 70 with COVID-19, enrolled during active disease. The V and J genes are TRBV6-2 or TRBV6-3 and TRBJ2-5, with D possibly being TRBD1 (5 bases). Input material: peripheral blood. This CDR3 reads CASSYRGFGETQYF. The CDR3 nucleotides are TGTGCCAGCAGTTACAGGGGTTTTGGAGAGACCCAGTACTTC.